One sample yielded the 13 T cell receptor beta chains listed below, sequenced in a study of shared clonotypes between healthy human individuals. Data came from immunoSEQ multiplex PCR; TCRdb stores just in-frame clones and leaves some out. This sample has over a million clones; about 76% occur once, and the top ten carry 1.4% to 1.5%. Sequenced sample: memory CD4+ T cells sorted from blood. Subset given: CD45RA-negative fraction. All receptors come from a young man in good health.

As to this clone: One base away lies a much larger clone, so this may be a sequencing read error. The sample contains more than one DNA sequence encoding this CDR3. The V call is TRBV18, the J call TRBJ1-1; unclear D gene. The germline V gene has CDR1 KGHSH and CDR2 LQKENI. V shed 2 bases and J shed 0 bases, with 4 bases lying between them. The CDR3 is 13 residues long. CDR3 residues: CASSPTLNTEAFF. In DNA, the CDR3 is TGTGCCAGCTCACCAACCCTGAACACTGAAGCTTTCTTT.

The chain is built from TRBV7-2 and TRBJ1-2; TRBD1 is a possible D gene (5 bases). V was cut by 5 bases and J by 1 base, with 14 bases left in between. This CDR3 is built from 15 residues. The V gene's germline CDR1 is SGHTA and CDR2 FQGNSA. This CDR3 is CASSPHRGGNYGYTF. CDR3 bases: TGTGCCAGCAGCCCCCACCGGGGGGGTAACTATGGCTACACCTTC.

The rearrangement links TRBV5-1 to TRBJ2-3, with TRBD1 identical over 8 bases. This CDR3 spans 15 amino acids. Losses at the gene ends were 4 bases for V and 1 base for J; bases not matched to a gene: 5. CDR1 is SGHRS and CDR2 is YFSETQ in the germline V gene. CDR3 in amino acids: CASSKDRVGTDTQYF. DNA for the CDR3: TGCGCCAGCAGCAAGGACAGGGTTGGCACAGATACGCAGTATTTT. Full variable domain (rest looked up from reference TRBV5-1 and TRBJ2-3): KAGVTQTPRYLIKTRGQQVTLSCSPISGHRSVSWYQQTPGQGLQFLFEYFSETQRNKGNFPGRFSGRQFSNSRSEMNVSTLELGDSALYLCASSKDRVGTDTQYFGPGTRLTVL.

This clone was picked up a small number of times. The V gene is TRBV7-2, the J gene TRBJ1-3; maybe TRBD1 (6 bases). This CDR3 spans 11 amino acids. V dropped 2 bases and J dropped 15 bases, with 11 bases sitting between them. Germline V gene lookup returns CDR1 SGHTA and CDR2 FQGNSA. The CDR3 DNA sequence: TGTGCCAGCAGCTTACAGGACAGCAAATATTTT. Translation gives CASSLQDSKYF.

J is TRBJ2-3 and V is TRBV7-2, with 9 bases matching TRBD2. Germline CDR1 SGHTA, CDR2 FQGNSA. V gave up 5 bases and J gave up 0 bases; unmatched junction bases: 6. The CDR3 covers 16 residues. In DNA, the CDR3 is TGTGCCAGCAGCGCTTTAGCGGGGGCGAGCACAGATACGCAGTATTTT. It codes for CASSALAGASTDTQYF.

As regards this clone: Other DNA variants within this sample encode the same CDR3. This chain joins TRBV5-4 and TRBJ1-2; D uncertain. The CDR3 sequence is 12 residues long. With 1 base removed from V and 6 bases from J, the gap between germline ends came to 7 bases. The germline V gene has CDR1 SGHNT and CDR2 YYREEE (reference sequence). The CDR3 sequence: CASSLWGNGYTF. DNA of the CDR3: TGTGCCAGCAGCTTGTGGGGAAATGGCTACACCTTC.

The V call is TRBV30, the J call TRBJ2-7; D possibly matches TRBD1 or TRBD2 (5 bases each). CDR1 GTSNPN and CDR2 SVGIG come from the germline V gene (reference sequence). The CDR3 runs 14 residues. V was pared by 5 bases and J by 5 bases, with 19 bases between. The CDR3 here is CAWGGKTGTHEQYF. As DNA, the CDR3 is TGTGCCTGGGGGGGAAAAACGGGGACCCACGAGCAGTACTTC.

The chain is built from TRBV4-3 and TRBJ1-5, with 9 bases identical to TRBD1. Germline CDR1 reads LGHNA; CDR2 reads YSLEER. This CDR3 has 16 amino acids. V shed 0 bases and J 4 bases; nucleotides not matched to a gene: 4. CDR3 in amino acids: CASSQDWGTGNQPQHF. CDR3 coding DNA: TGCGCCAGCAGCCAAGATTGGGGGACAGGGAATCAGCCCCAGCATTTT.

Turning to this clone: Being one base from a much bigger clone, this may be a read error. V is TRBV2 and J is TRBJ2-1; D call uncertain. The CDR3 totals 14 residues. CDR1 SNHLY and CDR2 FYNNEI come from the germline V gene. CDR3 loop: CTSSEAVAPREQFF. The CDR3 nucleotides are TGTACCAGCAGTGAAGCAGTCGCTCCACGGGAGCAGTTCTTC.

This clone was seen a handful of times. The identical CDR3 is also encoded by other nucleotide sequences in the sample. V gene TRBV29-1 combines with J gene TRBJ1-1; D gene ambiguous. From germline, CDR1 is SQVTM and CDR2 ANQGSEA. V was clipped by 3 bases and J by 0 bases, with 8 bases between them. CDR3 size: 13 residues. CDR3 in DNA: TGCAGCGTTGAGGTCGGCATGAACACTGAAGCTTTCTTT. Its translation is CSVEVGMNTEAFF.

V usage is TRBV5-1 and J usage is TRBJ1-4, with TRBD1 matching 7 bases. The CDR3 contains 18 residues. Germline V CDR1 and CDR2: SGHRS, YFSETQ. V dropped 0 bases and J dropped 0; count of bases not matched to a gene: 8. The CDR3 bases are TGCGCCAGCAGCTTGGGTGGGACAGCCATTGCAACTAATGAAAAACTGTTTTTT. Amino acid sequence: CASSLGGTAIATNEKLFF.

The V and J genes are TRBV2 and TRBJ2-7, with a possible D match to TRBD2 (5 bases). The CDR3 consists of 15 residues. Germline lookup yields CDR1 SNHLY and CDR2 FYNNEI. Trimming pared 2 bases from V and 0 bases from J, leaving 11 bases between. The CDR3 here is CASSEMGGRSYEQYF. The DNA of the CDR3 is TGTGCCAGCAGTGAAATGGGCGGGCGCTCCTACGAGCAGTACTTC.

This clone was observed once. The chain has TRBV29-1 and TRBJ1-2; 11 bases are a match to TRBD1. V gave up 6 bases and J gave up 5 bases; unmatched junction bases: 5. The germline V gene encodes CDR1 SQVTM and CDR2 ANQGSEA. CDR3 length: 13 amino acids. In DNA, the CDR3 is TGCAGCGTCCCGGGACAGGGGGAATATGGCTACACCTTC. Translating gives CSVPGQGEYGYTF.